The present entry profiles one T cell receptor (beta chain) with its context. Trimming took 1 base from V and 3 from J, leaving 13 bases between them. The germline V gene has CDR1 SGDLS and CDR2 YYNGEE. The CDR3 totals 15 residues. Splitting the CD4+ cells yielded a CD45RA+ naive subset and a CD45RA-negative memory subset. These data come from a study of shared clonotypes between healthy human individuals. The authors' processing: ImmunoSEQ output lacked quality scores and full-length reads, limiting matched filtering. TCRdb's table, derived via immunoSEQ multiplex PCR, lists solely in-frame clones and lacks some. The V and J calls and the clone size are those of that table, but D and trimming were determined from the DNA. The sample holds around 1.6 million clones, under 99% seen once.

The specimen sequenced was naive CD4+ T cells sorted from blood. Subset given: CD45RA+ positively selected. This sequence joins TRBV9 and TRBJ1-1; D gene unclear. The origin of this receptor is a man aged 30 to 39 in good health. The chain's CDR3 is CASSVLSGLHTEAFF. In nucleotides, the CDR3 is TGTGCCAGCAGCGTATTATCGGGGTTGCACACTGAAGCTTTCTTT.